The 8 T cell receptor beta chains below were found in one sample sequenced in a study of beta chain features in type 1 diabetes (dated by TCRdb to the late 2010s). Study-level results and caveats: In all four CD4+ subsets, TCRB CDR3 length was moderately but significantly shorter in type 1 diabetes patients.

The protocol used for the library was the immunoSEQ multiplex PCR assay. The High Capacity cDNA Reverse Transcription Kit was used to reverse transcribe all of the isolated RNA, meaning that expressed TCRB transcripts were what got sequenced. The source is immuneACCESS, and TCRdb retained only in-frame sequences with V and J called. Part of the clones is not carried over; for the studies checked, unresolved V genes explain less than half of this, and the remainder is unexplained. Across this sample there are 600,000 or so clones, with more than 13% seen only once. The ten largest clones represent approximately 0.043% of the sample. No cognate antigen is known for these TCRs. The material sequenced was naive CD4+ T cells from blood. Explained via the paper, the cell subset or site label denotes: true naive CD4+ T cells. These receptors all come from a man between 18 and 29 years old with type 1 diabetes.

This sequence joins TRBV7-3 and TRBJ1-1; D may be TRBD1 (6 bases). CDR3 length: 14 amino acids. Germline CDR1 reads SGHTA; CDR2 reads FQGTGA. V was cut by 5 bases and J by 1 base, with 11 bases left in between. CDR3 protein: CASSPQGQNTEAFF. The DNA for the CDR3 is TGTGCCAGCAGCCCTCAGGGACAGAACACTGAAGCTTTCTTT.

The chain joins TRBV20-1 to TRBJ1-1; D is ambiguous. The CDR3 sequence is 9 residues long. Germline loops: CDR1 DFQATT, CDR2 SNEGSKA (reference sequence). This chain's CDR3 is CRLTDEAFF. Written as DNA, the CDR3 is TGCAGACTGACCGATGAAGCTTTCTTT.

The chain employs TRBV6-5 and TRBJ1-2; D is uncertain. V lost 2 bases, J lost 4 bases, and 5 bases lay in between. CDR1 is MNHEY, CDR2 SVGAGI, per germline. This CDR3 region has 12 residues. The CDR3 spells CASSYAGYGYTF. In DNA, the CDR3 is TGTGCCAGCAGTTACGCGGGCTATGGCTACACCTTC.

The CDR3 sequence: CASSLDVYGYTF. In nucleotides, the CDR3 is TGTGCCAGCAGCTTAGACGTCTATGGCTACACCTTC. The V and J genes are TRBV11-2 and TRBJ1-2; D is uncertain. Trimming took off 0 bases at V and 4 bases at J, with 3 bases between the two ends. The CDR3 loop spans 12 amino acids. Germline CDR1 and CDR2: SGHAT and FQNNGV.

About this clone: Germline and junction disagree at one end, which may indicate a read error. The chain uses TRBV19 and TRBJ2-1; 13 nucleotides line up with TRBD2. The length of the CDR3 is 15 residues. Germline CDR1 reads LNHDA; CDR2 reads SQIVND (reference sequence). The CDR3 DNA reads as TGTGCCAGTAGCCCTGGGACTAGCGGGAATAATGAGGAGTTCTTC. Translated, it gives CASSPGTSGNNEEFF.

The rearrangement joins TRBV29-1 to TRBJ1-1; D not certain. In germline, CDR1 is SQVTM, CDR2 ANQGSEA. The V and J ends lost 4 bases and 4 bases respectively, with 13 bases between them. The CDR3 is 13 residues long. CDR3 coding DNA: TGCAGCGTTGGGGCCCTCGCTGCCACTGAAGCTTTCTTT. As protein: CSVGALAATEAFF.

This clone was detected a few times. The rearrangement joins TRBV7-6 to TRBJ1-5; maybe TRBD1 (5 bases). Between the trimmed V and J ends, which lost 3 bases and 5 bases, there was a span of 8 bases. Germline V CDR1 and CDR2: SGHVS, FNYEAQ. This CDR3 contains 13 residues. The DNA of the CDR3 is TGTGCCAGCAGCTTGGGGGGTGATCAGCCCCAGCATTTT. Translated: CASSLGGDQPQHF.

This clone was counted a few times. The DNA of the CDR3 is TGTGCCATCAGTGAGGACCGGAAAGCCTACGAGCAGTACTTC. This sequence encodes CAISEDRKAYEQYF. The chain has TRBV10-3 and TRBJ2-7; no clear D gene. The germline V and J ends were trimmed by 2 bases and 2 bases, with 10 bases remaining between them. The CDR3 is 14 amino acids. Germline values: CDR1 ENHRY, CDR2 SYGVKD.